Listed below are T cell receptor beta chains from one sample, sequenced in a study of neurological immune-mediated disorders. TCRdb reanalysed the 5' RACE reads using MiXCR and keeps one entry per CDR3 protein. The sample yields 60,000 to 90,000 distinct CDR3 sequences, roughly 10% seen once. Sequencing was done on a sample of PBMCs. All receptors derive from a man aged 25 to 40 in good health. The CDR3 runs from the conserved cysteine through the conserved F or W. Each record gives: CDR3 length, D gene, V gene, CDR3 protein. The D gene is left open where the match is weak.

length: 13; D: -; V: TRBV2; CDR3: CASSGDDNYEQYF
length: 15; D: TRBD2; V: TRBV7-3; CDR3: CASSLGTSGTNEQFF
length: 14; D: TRBD1; V: TRBV5-1; CDR3: CASSDRGGYNEQFF
length: 16; D: -; V: TRBV3-1; CDR3: CASSQDSGGPTDTQYF
length: 14; D: TRBD1; V: TRBV28; CDR3: CASSLGGQGRGYTF
length: 12; D: -; V: TRBV18; CDR3: CASSPDNSPLHF
length: 16; D: TRBD2; V: TRBV15; CDR3: CATSRPLTSSPDTQYF
length: 13; D: TRBD2; V: TRBV18; CDR3: CASSEGRDETQYF
length: 13; D: -; V: TRBV4-2; CDR3: CASSQNPGTGYTF
length: 14; D: -; V: TRBV6-1; CDR3: CASSPGLVQETQYF
length: 13; D: -; V: TRBV27; CDR3: CASRGGAENIQYF
length: 16; D: TRBD1; V: TRBV27; CDR3: CASGLHRRTGEETQYF
length: 16; D: TRBD2; V: TRBV2; CDR3: CASSEERAGGSYEQYF
length: 14; D: -; V: TRBV7-9; CDR3: CASSSGLGQETQYF
length: 15; D: TRBD2; V: TRBV7-2; CDR3: CASIHSSGRRNEQFF
length: 13; D: -; V: TRBV14; CDR3: CASSQGGMDTQYF
length: 11; D: -; V: TRBV30; CDR3: CAWRLAYGYTF
length: 16; D: TRBD2; V: TRBV5-1; CDR3: CASSLALAGGFYEQYF
length: 12; D: -; V: TRBV5-1; CDR3: CASSFSCETQYF
length: 13; D: TRBD2; V: TRBV6-2/TRBV6-3; CDR3: CASSTGGTDTQYF